These 25 T cell receptor beta chains came from one sample sequenced in a study of blood T cells in healthy people across ages (dated by TCRdb to between 2015 and 2017). The library was obtained by 5' RACE. A second PCR of roughly 7 to 12 cycles was run with a J-beta primer mix and a sample-barcoded 5' primer. Using fastp at Q25 and MiXCR, TCRdb reprocessed the public reads and kept productive beta chains. Rows are unified per CDR3 protein, each entry keeping the most common DNA and genes. A total of over 1,500,000 distinct CDR3 sequences appear in this sample, 39% of them only once. Jointly, the top ten make up around 23% of the sample. Sequenced: blood. The receptor set was obtained from a human donor in good health.

This clonotype has more than one count but fewer than ten. The V call is TRBV7-2, the J call TRBJ1-2, with D tentatively TRBD1 (5 bases). This CDR3 has 15 residues. V was clipped by 5 bases and J by 4 bases, with 17 bases between them. CDR1 is SGHTA, CDR2 FQGNSA, per germline. The CDR3 coding sequence is TGTGCCAGCAGCCCCAGAGGGTCGGGGACCTATGGCTACACCTTC. This codes for CASSPRGSGTYGYTF.

The chain has TRBV5-1 and TRBJ2-1; D unresolved. Germline V lookup: CDR1 SGHRS, CDR2 YFSETQ. The CDR3 consists of 12 residues. The V gene lost 0 bases and the J gene lost 12 bases, with 10 bases spanning the gap. The CDR3 DNA reads as TGCGCCAGCAGCTTGGACATGGGTCGGCAGTTCTTC. Translated: CASSLDMGRQFF.

In nucleotides, the CDR3 is TGTGCCAGCAGCCCCCTGATAGGCTATGGCTACACCTTC. This sequence encodes CASSPLIGYGYTF. This chain connects TRBV7-2 to TRBJ1-2; D remains ambiguous. Trimming stripped 5 bases from V and 4 bases from J, with 11 bases between. This CDR3 has 13 residues. From germline, CDR1 is SGHTA and CDR2 FQGNSA.

This clonotype has more than one count but fewer than ten. The chain carries TRBV4-2 and TRBJ1-2, with 8 bases matching TRBD1. Germline CDR1 is LGHNA and CDR2 is YNFKEQ. The CDR3 runs 15 residues. Trimming took 3 bases from V and 8 from J; bases not matched to a gene: 11. The CDR3 here is CASSQNPGGAYGYTF. For the CDR3, the DNA is TGTGCCAGCAGCCAGAACCCAGGGGGCGCTTACGGCTACACCTTC.

This clonotype was recorded at least ten times. The chain recombines TRBV29-1 with TRBJ1-2, with 12 positions matching TRBD1. CDR3 size: 14 residues. Germline V gene lookup returns CDR1 SQVTM and CDR2 ANQGSEA. Trimming took 3 bases from V and 8 from J; bases not matched to a gene: 7. This CDR3 reads CSVDPGQGAGGYTF. The CDR3 nucleotides are TGCAGCGTTGACCCGGGACAGGGGGCCGGGGGCTACACCTTC.

The gene calls are TRBV9 and TRBJ1-1; 9 nucleotides line up with TRBD1. Germline assignment: CDR1 SGDLS and CDR2 YYNGEE. The CDR3 totals 16 residues. After removal of 3 bases from V and 6 bases from J, the junction contained 12 bases not matched to a gene. For the CDR3, the DNA is TGTGCCAGCAGCGGAACAGGGGGCGCTGGGGGCGCTGAAGCTTTCTTT. It yields the protein CASSGTGGAGGAEAFF. Looking up the rest from reference TRBV9 and TRBJ1-1 gives the full variable domain: DSGVTQTPKHLITATGQRVTLRCSPRSGDLSVYWYQQSLDQGLQFLIQYYNGEERAKGNILERFSAQQFPDLHSELNLSSLELGDSALYFCASSGTGGAGGAEAFFGQGTRLTVV.

V is TRBV12-3 or TRBV12-4 and J is TRBJ2-3, with 10 nucleotides matching TRBD2. The CDR3 totals 15 residues. The V gene end was trimmed by 6 bases and the J gene end by 6 bases; junction bases not matched to a gene: 9. The CDR3 is CASSGTSESPDTQYF. In nucleotides, the CDR3 is TGTGCCAGCAGCGGGACTAGCGAATCTCCCGATACGCAGTATTTT.

The CDR3 DNA reads TGTGCCAGCAGCTTGAGGGTCGGGGACACAGATACGCAGTATTTT. As protein: CASSLRVGDTDTQYF. J is TRBJ2-3 and V is TRBV7-3, with D possibly matching TRBD2 (5 bases). The germline V gene has CDR1 SGHTA and CDR2 FQGTGA. V was shortened by 3 bases and J by 2 bases, with 12 bases between the two germline ends. CDR3 size: 15 residues. The whole variable domain, remainder taken from reference TRBV7-3 and TRBJ2-3, is GAGVSQTPSNKVTEKGKYVELRCDPISGHTALYWYRQSLGQGPEFLIYFQGTGAADDSGLPNDRFFAVRPEGSVSTLKIQRTERGDSAVYLCASSLRVGDTDTQYFGPGTRLTVL.

This clonotype was seen more than once but under ten times. In nucleotides, the CDR3 is TGTGCCAGCAGCACCCCGGACAGGATGTATGGTTATGGCTACACCTTC. Translated: CASSTPDRMYGYGYTF. The chain recombines TRBV7-9 with TRBJ1-2; the match to TRBD1 covers 7 bases. Germline lookup yields CDR1 SEHNR and CDR2 FQNEAQ (reference sequence). Trimming took 5 bases from V and 5 from J; bases not matched to a gene: 14. CDR3 size: 16 residues.

This clonotype was seen only a few times. The chain employs TRBV7-3 and TRBJ2-3, with 8 bases aligning to TRBD2. Looked up from germline, CDR1 is SGHTA and CDR2 is FQGTGA. This CDR3 has 15 amino acids. V was pared by 6 bases and J by 1 base, with 6 bases of the junction left unmatched. CDR3 region: CASRGNSGGTDTQYF. The CDR3 nucleotides are TGTGCCAGCAGGGGCAATAGCGGGGGCACAGATACGCAGTATTTT.

This rearrangement joins TRBV11-3 to TRBJ2-1, with 10 bases fitting TRBD2. There are 18 residues in the CDR3. J was trimmed by 0 bases and V by 4 bases; bases with no gene match: 9. Germline V lookup: CDR1 SGHNT, CDR2 YENEEA. Here the CDR3 reads CASSSRILAGHSYNEQFF. DNA for the CDR3: TGTGCCAGCAGCTCCCGTATACTAGCGGGGCACTCCTACAATGAGCAGTTCTTC.

A word on this clonotype: Relative to the germline gene, one junction end is altered; a read error may explain this. The chain uses TRBV3-1 and TRBJ2-1; 9 bases match TRBD2. The CDR3 contains 15 residues. Per germline, CDR1 LGHDT and CDR2 YNNKEL (reference sequence). CDR3 protein: CASSLAGVSYNERFF. For the CDR3, the DNA is TGTGCCAGCAGCCTAGCGGGGGTATCCTACAATGAGCGGTTCTTC.

This clonotype was seen more than once but under ten times. The V call is TRBV6-5, the J call TRBJ2-5; TRBD2 agrees at 7 bases. V shed 6 bases, J shed 3 bases, and the junction held 13 bases outside the gene matches. Germline CDR1 is MNHEY and CDR2 is SVGAGI. This CDR3 is 16 amino acids long. The CDR3 nucleotides are TGTGCCAGCAGCCTACTTGGGCTAGCGGAAGAAGAGACCCAGTACTTC. Translation gives CASSLLGLAEEETQYF.

This clonotype has a handful of counts. The chain combines TRBV27 with TRBJ2-3; D not certain. The CDR3 runs to 18 residues. Deletions cut 2 bases from V and 0 bases from J, with 18 bases between. Germline V gives CDR1 MNHEY, CDR2 SMNVEV (reference sequence). CDR3 sequence: CASSLMRPYTASTDTQYF. As DNA, the CDR3 is TGTGCCAGCAGTTTAATGAGGCCGTATACTGCTAGCACAGATACGCAGTATTTT.

This clonotype was picked up a small number of times. This chain joins TRBV15 and TRBJ1-5, with TRBD1 matching 7 bases. Germline V gives CDR1 LNHNV, CDR2 YYDKDF (reference sequence). The length of the CDR3 is 16 residues. V was clipped by 1 base and J by 4 bases; unmatched bases: 7. CDR3 nucleotides: TGTGCCACCAGCAGAGGGATGGCAGGGGGTAATCAGCCCCAGCATTTT. Protein product: CATSRGMAGGNQPQHF.

The chain employs TRBV24-1 and TRBJ1-2; 9 nucleotides line up with TRBD1. This CDR3 is built from 14 residues. Per the germline V gene, CDR1 is KGHDR and CDR2 is SFDVKD. With V trimmed by 3 bases and J by 8 bases, 6 bases remained unmatched. CDR3 sequence (DNA): TGTGCCACCAGTGATGAGGGACAGGGAGCGGGCTACACCTTC. It codes for CATSDEGQGAGYTF.

This clonotype appeared a few times. The rearrangement links TRBV4-1 to TRBJ2-3; TRBD2 is a possible D gene (6 bases). Germline-derived CDR1 and CDR2 are MGHRA and YSYEKL. CDR3 size: 17 residues. Trimming took off 0 bases at V and 0 bases at J, with 13 bases between the two ends. The CDR3 coding sequence is TGCGCCAGCAGCCAAGACAGGCTAGCGAGGAGCACAGATACGCAGTATTTT. It codes for CASSQDRLARSTDTQYF.

This clonotype showed up just a few times. The V and J genes are TRBV4-1 and TRBJ2-7, with a weak D call TRBD2 (5 bases). The CDR3 consists of 15 residues. The V gene's germline CDR1 is MGHRA and CDR2 YSYEKL. Deletions cut 4 bases from V and 2 bases from J, with 15 bases between. CDR3 nucleotides: TGCGCCAGCAGCCGAGAGAGGGAGTCACCCTACGAGCAGTACTTC. It yields the protein CASSRERESPYEQYF.

A few counts support this clonotype. The chain is built from TRBV7-8 and TRBJ2-1; tentatively, D is TRBD2 (5 bases). The CDR3 runs to 12 residues. CDR1 and CDR2 (germline): SGHVS, FQNEAQ. The ends were cut back, 4 bases at V and 11 bases at J, with 12 bases in the middle. The CDR3 DNA reads as TGTGCCAGCAGCTCGGACTGGACCAAGCAGTTCTTC. It codes for CASSSDWTKQFF.

The sample holds a few counts of this clonotype. This rearrangement joins TRBV12-3 or TRBV12-4 to TRBJ1-1; weak D call: TRBD1 (5 bases). V lost 6 bases and J lost 2, with 16 bases in between. This CDR3 contains 15 residues. CDR3 nucleotide sequence: TGTGCCAGCAGCCCCTTCGGGGGGGTAAACACTGAAGCTTTCTTT. Protein sequence: CASSPFGGVNTEAFF.

This clonotype came up a few times. The rearrangement uses TRBV4-1 and TRBJ2-7, with 14 bases lining up with TRBD2. The CDR3 extends over 18 amino acids. The junction had 8 bases not matched to a gene; V was cut back by 0 bases and J by 4 bases. Germline lookup yields CDR1 MGHRA and CDR2 YSYEKL. The CDR3 DNA is TGCGCCAGCAGCCAAGATCCGACTAGCGGGGGGGCAGGGTACGAGCAGTACTTC. Protein sequence: CASSQDPTSGGAGYEQYF.

This clonotype was detected only a few times. The J gene is TRBJ1-2, the V gene TRBV19; D gene ambiguous. The CDR3 runs 13 residues. Germline values: CDR1 LNHDA, CDR2 SQIVND (reference sequence). V was cut by 2 bases and J by 4 bases, with 8 bases left in between. The CDR3 protein is CASSILVGYGYTF. CDR3 sequence (DNA): TGTGCCAGTAGTATATTGGTTGGCTATGGCTACACCTTC. The full variable domain, completed using reference TRBV19 and TRBJ1-2, is DGGITQSPKYLFRKEGQNVTLSCEQNLNHDAMYWYRQDPGQGLRLIYYSQIVNDFQKGDIAEGYSVSREKKESFPLTVTSAQKNPTAFYLCASSILVGYGYTFGSGTRLTVV.

This clonotype was seen only a few times. Relative to the germline gene, one junction end is altered; a read error may explain this. This CDR3 reads CASSQGLAGSLGNERFF. In DNA, the CDR3 is TGCGCCAGCAGCCAGGGACTAGCGGGGAGCCTGGGGAATGAGCGGTTCTTC. The rearrangement links TRBV4-1 to TRBJ2-1; 13 nucleotides match TRBD2. CDR3 size: 17 residues. Looked up from germline, CDR1 is MGHRA and CDR2 is YSYEKL.

Details on this clonotype: Compared with germline, one end of the junction differs, possibly owing to a read error. The genes are TRBV7-3 and TRBJ1-2, with D possibly TRBD1 on 5 matching bases. The CDR3 length is 13 residues. The V gene's germline CDR1 is SGHTA and CDR2 FQGTGA. The CDR3 DNA sequence: TGTGCCGGCAGCCCAGGGACGGGCTATGGCTACACCTTC. It specifies CAGSPGTGYGYTF.

V is TRBV9 and J is TRBJ1-2; D is uncertain. The CDR3 is 11 residues long. Germline CDR1 is SGDLS and CDR2 is YYNGEE. V dropped 4 bases and J dropped 9 bases, with 10 bases sitting between them. Written as DNA, the CDR3 is TGTGCCAGCAGCCTAGGACCGCGCTACACCTTC. Amino acid sequence: CASSLGPRYTF.